Described below is a single TCR beta chain sequence and its context. The germline CDR1 and CDR2 sequences are DFQATT and SNEGSKA (reference sequence). V lost 3 bases and J lost 4; bases outside the gene matches: 8. The CDR3 runs to 15 residues. Unique molecular identifiers were used to barcode this TCRbeta library. TCRdb reanalysed the PCR reads using MiXCR and keeps one entry per CDR3 protein. The sample includes 500,000 to 600,000 distinct CDR3 sequences, 18% of them seen just once. The sample originates from a study of T-cell reconstitution after alpha-beta-depleted transplantation in children. This receptor was taken from a human donor who donated a stem cell graft to a child with acute lymphoblastic leukemia. V and J are TRBV20-1 and TRBJ2-7; 11 positions agree with TRBD2. The sample here was PBMCs from the stem cell graft donor, taken from the stem cell graft. The chain's CDR3 is CSARVLSGRAYEQYF. CDR3 nucleotide sequence: TGCAGTGCTAGGGTCCTTAGCGGGAGGGCGTACGAGCAGTACTTC.